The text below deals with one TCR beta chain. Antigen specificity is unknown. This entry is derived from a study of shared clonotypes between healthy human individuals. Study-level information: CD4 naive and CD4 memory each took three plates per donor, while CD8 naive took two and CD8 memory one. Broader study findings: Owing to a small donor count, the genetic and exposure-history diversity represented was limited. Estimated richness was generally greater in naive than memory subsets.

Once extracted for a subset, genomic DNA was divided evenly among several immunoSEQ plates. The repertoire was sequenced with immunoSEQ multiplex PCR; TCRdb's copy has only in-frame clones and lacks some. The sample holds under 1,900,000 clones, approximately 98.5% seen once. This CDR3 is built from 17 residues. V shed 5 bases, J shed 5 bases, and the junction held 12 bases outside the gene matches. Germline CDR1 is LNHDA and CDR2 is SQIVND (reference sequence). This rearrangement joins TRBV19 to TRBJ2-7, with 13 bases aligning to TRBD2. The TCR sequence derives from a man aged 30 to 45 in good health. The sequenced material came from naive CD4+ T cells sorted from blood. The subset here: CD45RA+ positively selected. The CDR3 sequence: CASSPTPGLAGFHEQYF. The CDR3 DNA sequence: TGTGCCAGTAGTCCAACCCCGGGACTAGCGGGATTCCACGAGCAGTACTTC.